This T cell receptor (beta chain) was observed in a study of cytomegalovirus exposure and HLA in healthy donors. PCR employed 60 Vbeta and 13 Jbeta primers. TCRdb's copy holds only in-frame clones and misses some; the assay was immunoSEQ multiplex PCR. The table lists 150,000 to 160,000 clones, 70% to 85% of them singletons. V was cut by 3 bases and J by 2 bases, with 8 bases left in between. Germline CDR1 SGHVS, CDR2 FQNEAQ. This CDR3 contains 14 residues. V and J are TRBV7-8 and TRBJ2-1, with a tentative D call TRBD2 (5 bases). This sequence was found in a woman aged 50 to 60 in good health and CMV-seropositive. Sequenced sample: PBMCs. The CDR3 sequence: CASSFPGTYNEQFF. The CDR3, as DNA: TGTGCCAGCAGCTTCCCCGGGACCTACAATGAGCAGTTCTTC.